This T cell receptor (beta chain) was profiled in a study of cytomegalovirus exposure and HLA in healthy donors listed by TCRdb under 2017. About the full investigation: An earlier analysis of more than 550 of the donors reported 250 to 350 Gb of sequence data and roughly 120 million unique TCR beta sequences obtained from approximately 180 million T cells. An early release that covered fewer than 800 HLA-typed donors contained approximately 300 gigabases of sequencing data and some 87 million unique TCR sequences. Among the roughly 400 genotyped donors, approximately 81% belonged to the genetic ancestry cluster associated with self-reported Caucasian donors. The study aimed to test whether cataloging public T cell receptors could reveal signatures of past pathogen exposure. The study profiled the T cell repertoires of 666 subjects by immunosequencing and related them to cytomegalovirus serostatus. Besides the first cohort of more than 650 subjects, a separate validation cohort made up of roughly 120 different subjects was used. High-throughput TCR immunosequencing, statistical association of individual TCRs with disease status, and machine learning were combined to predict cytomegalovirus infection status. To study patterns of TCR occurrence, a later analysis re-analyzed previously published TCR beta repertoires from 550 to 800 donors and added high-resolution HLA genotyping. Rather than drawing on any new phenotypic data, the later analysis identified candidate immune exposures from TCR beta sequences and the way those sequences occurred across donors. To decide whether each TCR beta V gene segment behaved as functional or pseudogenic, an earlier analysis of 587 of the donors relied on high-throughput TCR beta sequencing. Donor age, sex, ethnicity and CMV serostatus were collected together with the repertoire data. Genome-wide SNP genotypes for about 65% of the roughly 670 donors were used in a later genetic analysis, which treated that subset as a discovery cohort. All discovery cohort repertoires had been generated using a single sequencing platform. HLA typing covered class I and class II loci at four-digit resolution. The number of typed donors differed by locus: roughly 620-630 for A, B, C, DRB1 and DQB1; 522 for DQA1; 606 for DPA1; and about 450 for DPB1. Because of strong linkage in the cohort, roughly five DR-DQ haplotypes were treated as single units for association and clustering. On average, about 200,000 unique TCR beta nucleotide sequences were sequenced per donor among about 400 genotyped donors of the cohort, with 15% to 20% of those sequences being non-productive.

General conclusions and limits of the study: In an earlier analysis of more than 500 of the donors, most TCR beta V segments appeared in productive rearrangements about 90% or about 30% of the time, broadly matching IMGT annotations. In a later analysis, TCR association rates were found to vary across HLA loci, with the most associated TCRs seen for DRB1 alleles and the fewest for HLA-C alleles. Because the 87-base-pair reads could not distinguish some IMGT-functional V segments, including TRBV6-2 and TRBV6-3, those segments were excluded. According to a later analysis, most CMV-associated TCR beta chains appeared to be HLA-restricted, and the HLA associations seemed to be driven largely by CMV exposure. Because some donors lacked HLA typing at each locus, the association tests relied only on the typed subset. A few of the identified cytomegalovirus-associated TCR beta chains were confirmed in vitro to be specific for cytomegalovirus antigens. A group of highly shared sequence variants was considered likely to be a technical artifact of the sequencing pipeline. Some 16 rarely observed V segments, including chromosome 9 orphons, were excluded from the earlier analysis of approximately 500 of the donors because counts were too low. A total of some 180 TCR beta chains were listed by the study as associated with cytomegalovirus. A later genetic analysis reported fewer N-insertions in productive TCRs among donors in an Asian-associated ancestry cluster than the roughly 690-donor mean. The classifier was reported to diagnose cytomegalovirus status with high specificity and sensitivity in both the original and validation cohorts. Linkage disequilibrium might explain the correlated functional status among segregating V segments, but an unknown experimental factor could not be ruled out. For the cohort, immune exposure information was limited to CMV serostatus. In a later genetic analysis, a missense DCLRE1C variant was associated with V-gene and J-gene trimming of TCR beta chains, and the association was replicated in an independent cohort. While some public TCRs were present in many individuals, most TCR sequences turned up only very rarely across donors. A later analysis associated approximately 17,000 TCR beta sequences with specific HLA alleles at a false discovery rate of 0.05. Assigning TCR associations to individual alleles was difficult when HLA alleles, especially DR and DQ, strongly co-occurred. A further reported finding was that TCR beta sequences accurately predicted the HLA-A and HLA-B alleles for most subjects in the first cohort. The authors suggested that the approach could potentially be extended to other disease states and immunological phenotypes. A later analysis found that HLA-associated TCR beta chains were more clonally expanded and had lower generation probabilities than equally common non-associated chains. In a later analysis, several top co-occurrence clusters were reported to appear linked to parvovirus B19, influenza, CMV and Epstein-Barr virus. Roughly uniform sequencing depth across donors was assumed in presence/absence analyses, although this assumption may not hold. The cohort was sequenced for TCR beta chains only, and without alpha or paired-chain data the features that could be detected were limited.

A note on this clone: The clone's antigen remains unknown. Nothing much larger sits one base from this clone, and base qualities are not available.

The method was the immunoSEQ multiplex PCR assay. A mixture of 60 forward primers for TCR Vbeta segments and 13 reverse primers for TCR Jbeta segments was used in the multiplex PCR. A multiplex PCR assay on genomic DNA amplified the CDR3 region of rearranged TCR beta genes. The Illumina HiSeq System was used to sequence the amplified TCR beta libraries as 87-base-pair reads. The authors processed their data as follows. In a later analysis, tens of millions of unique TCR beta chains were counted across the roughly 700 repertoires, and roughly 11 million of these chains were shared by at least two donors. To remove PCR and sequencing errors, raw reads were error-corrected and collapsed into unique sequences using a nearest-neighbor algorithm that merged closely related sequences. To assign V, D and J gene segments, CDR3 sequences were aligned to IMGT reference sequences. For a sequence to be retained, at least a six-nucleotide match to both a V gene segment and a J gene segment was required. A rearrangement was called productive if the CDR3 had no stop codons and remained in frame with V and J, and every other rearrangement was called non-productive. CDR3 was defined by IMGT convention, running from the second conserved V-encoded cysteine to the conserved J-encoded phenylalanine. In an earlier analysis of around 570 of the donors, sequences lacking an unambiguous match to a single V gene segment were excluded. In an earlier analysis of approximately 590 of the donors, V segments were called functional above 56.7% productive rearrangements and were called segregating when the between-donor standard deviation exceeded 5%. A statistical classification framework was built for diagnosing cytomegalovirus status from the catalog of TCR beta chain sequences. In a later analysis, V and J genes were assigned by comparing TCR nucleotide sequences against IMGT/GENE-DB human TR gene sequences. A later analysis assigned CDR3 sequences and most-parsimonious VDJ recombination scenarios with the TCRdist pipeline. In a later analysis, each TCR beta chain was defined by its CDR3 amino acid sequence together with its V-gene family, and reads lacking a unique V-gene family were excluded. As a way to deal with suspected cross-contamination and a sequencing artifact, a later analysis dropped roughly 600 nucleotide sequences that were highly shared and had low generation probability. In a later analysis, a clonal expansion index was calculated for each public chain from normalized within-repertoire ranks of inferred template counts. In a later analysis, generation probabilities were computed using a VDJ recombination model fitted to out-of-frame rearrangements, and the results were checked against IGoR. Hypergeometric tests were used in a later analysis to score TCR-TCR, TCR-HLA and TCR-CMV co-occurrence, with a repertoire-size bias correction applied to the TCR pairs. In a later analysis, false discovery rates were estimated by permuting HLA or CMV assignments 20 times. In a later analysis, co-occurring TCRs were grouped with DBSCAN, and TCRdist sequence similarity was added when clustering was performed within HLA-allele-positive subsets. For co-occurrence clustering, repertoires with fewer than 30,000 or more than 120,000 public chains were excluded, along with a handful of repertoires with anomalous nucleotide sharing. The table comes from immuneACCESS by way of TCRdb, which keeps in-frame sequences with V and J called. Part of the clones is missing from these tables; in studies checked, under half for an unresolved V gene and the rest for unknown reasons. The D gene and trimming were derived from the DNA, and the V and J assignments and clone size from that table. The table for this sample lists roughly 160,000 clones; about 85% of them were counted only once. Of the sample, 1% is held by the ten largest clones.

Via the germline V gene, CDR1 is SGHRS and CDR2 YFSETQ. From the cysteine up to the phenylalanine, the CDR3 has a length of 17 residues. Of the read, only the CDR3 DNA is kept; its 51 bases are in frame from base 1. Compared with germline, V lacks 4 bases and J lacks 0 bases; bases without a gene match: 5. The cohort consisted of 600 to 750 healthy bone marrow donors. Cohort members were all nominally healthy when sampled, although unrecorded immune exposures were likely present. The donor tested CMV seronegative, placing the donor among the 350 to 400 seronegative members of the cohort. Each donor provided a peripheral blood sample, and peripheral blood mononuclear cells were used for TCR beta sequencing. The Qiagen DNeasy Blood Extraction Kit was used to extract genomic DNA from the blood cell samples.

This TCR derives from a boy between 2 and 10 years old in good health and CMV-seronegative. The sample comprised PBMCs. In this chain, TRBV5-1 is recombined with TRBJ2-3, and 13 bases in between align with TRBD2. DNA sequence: TGCGCCAGCAGCACCCTGACTAGCGGGGGGAGCACAGATACGCAGTATTTT. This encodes CASSTLTSGGSTDTQYF.